Presented here are 2 T cell receptor beta chains from one specimen sequenced in a study of blood T cell repertoires in COVID-19. The protocol was immunoSEQ multiplex PCR, while the TCRdb copy is restricted to in-frame clones and leaves out a portion. The sample shows a few hundred thousand clones, approximately 86% of them seen only once. Material: PBMCs or T cells enriched from blood (not recorded which). These receptor sequences come from a woman aged 50 to 65 who had recovered from COVID-19.

Only a few counts were recorded for this clone. The chain recombines TRBV6-5 with TRBJ2-7, with D perhaps TRBD1 (6 bases). Trimming cost V 6 bases and J 0 bases, with 12 bases left between them. The CDR3 is 14 residues long. Per germline, CDR1 MNHEY and CDR2 SVGAGI. CDR3 coding DNA: TGTGCCAGCAGGTGGACAGCGAGCTCCTACGAGCAGTACTTC. Its protein is CASRWTASSYEQYF.

The J gene is TRBJ2-3, the V gene TRBV10-3, with 7 bases that match TRBD2. Germline assignment: CDR1 ENHRY and CDR2 SYGVKD. The trim removed 0 bases at V and 1 base at J, leaving 1 base unmatched. The CDR3 has 15 residues. The CDR3 protein is CAISESTSGTDTQYF. CDR3 coding DNA: TGTGCCATCAGTGAGTCCACTAGCGGCACAGATACGCAGTATTTT.